A selection of T cell receptor beta chains follows, all from one sample in a study of identical twins. Via MiXCR, TCRdb re-called the 5' RACE reads, giving one row per CDR3 protein. The sample has 1,800,000 or so distinct CDR3 sequences, 32% seen once; the top ten hold about 0.3%. The sequenced sample was cord blood. The receptors derive from a newborn girl in good health. CDR3s include the opening cysteine and the closing phenylalanine or tryptophan. The order of the fields is J gene, clone size, D gene, V gene, CDR3 protein, CDR3 DNA. The D gene is left open where the match is weak. The listing skips clone size in some rows; elsewhere it reads once, few, many or a size class.

j_call: TRBJ1-2; clone_size: few; d_call: -; v_call: TRBV7-2; cdr3_aa: CASSLAREINYGYTF; cdr3_nt: TGTGCCAGCAGCTTAGCGAGGGAGATTAACTATGGCTACACCTTC
j_call: TRBJ2-1; clone_size: few; d_call: TRBD1; v_call: TRBV14; cdr3_aa: CASSQALTGLGEQFF; cdr3_nt: TGTGCCAGCAGCCAAGCCTTGACAGGGTTGGGTGAGCAGTTCTTC
j_call: TRBJ2-4; clone_size: few; d_call: -; v_call: TRBV20-1; cdr3_aa: CSARHLLAKNIQYF; cdr3_nt: TGCAGTGCGAGACATCTACTAGCCAAAAACATTCAGTACTTC
j_call: TRBJ2-1; clone_size: few; d_call: -; v_call: TRBV6-5; cdr3_aa: CASSLTNAISYNEQFF; cdr3_nt: TGTGCCAGCAGCCTAACAAACGCCATCTCCTACAATGAGCAGTTCTTC
j_call: TRBJ2-7; clone_size: few; d_call: -; v_call: TRBV6-5; cdr3_aa: CASSSPGGGVSYEQYF; cdr3_nt: TGTGCCAGCAGTTCCCCCGGAGGGGGGGTGTCCTACGAGCAGTACTTC
j_call: TRBJ1-5; clone_size: -; d_call: -; v_call: TRBV6-5; cdr3_aa: CASSPPDGGNQPQHF; cdr3_nt: TGTGCCAGCAGCCCTCCCGACGGTGGCAATCAGCCCCAGCATTTT
j_call: TRBJ1-1; clone_size: -; d_call: -; v_call: TRBV11-1; cdr3_aa: CASSLAWSSNTEAFF; cdr3_nt: TGTGCCAGCAGCTTAGCGTGGAGCTCTAACACTGAAGCTTTCTTT
j_call: TRBJ2-5; clone_size: -; d_call: TRBD2; v_call: TRBV20-1; cdr3_aa: CSARRGRGGQGTQYF; cdr3_nt: TGCAGTGCTAGAAGGGGCCGGGGAGGGCAAGGGACCCAGTACTTC
j_call: TRBJ2-4; clone_size: many; d_call: -; v_call: TRBV14; cdr3_aa: CASSRMGSLAKNIQYF; cdr3_nt: TGTGCCAGCAGCCGAATGGGAAGCCTAGCCAAAAACATTCAGTACTTC
j_call: TRBJ2-7; clone_size: -; d_call: -; v_call: TRBV21-1; cdr3_aa: CASSISGLSYNEQYF; cdr3_nt: TGTGCCAGCAGCATTAGCGGGCTCTCCTACAATGAGCAGTACTTC
j_call: TRBJ2-1; clone_size: few; d_call: -; v_call: TRBV14; cdr3_aa: CASSQEGYGEQFF; cdr3_nt: TGTGCCAGCAGCCAAGAGGGGTATGGTGAGCAGTTCTTC
j_call: TRBJ2-5; clone_size: -; d_call: TRBD1; v_call: TRBV6-1; cdr3_aa: CASGTYRDREKTQYF; cdr3_nt: TGTGCCAGCGGTACCTACCGGGACAGGGAGAAGACCCAGTACTTC
j_call: TRBJ2-3; clone_size: -; d_call: -; v_call: TRBV6-1; cdr3_aa: CATAPYGHSGSTDTQYF; cdr3_nt: TGTGCCACAGCACCCTATGGACATTCGGGTAGCACAGATACGCAGTATTTT
j_call: TRBJ2-7; clone_size: -; d_call: -; v_call: TRBV27; cdr3_aa: CASSPRDSAFHEQYF; cdr3_nt: TGTGCCAGCAGTCCCCGGGACTCAGCTTTCCACGAGCAGTACTTC
j_call: TRBJ1-1; clone_size: few; d_call: -; v_call: TRBV7-2; cdr3_aa: CASSLAQGLGTEAFF; cdr3_nt: TGTGCCAGCAGCTTAGCACAGGGCTTGGGCACTGAAGCTTTCTTT
j_call: TRBJ1-2; clone_size: many; d_call: -; v_call: TRBV13; cdr3_aa: CASSLGHLYGYTF; cdr3_nt: TGTGCCAGCAGCTTAGGACACCTCTATGGCTACACCTTC
j_call: TRBJ1-2; clone_size: -; d_call: -; v_call: TRBV5-5; cdr3_aa: CASSLVVRDPYGYTF; cdr3_nt: TGTGCCAGCAGCTTGGTTGTCAGGGACCCTTATGGCTACACCTTC
j_call: TRBJ2-2; clone_size: -; d_call: -; v_call: TRBV12-3/TRBV12-4; cdr3_aa: CASTSWGSSTGELFF; cdr3_nt: TGTGCCAGCACCTCATGGGGCTCGAGCACCGGGGAGCTGTTTTTT
j_call: TRBJ1-5; clone_size: -; d_call: -; v_call: TRBV29-1; cdr3_aa: CSVQDSNQPQHF; cdr3_nt: TGCAGCGTACAGGATAGCAATCAGCCCCAGCATTTT
j_call: TRBJ2-7; clone_size: -; d_call: TRBD2; v_call: TRBV5-1; cdr3_aa: CASSLYVASGVFGEQYF; cdr3_nt: TGCGCCAGCAGCTTGTATGTCGCTAGCGGGGTCTTCGGCGAGCAGTACTTC
j_call: TRBJ2-1; clone_size: few; d_call: -; v_call: TRBV24-1; cdr3_aa: CATSRAGVSYNEQFF; cdr3_nt: TGTGCCACCAGCAGAGCGGGCGTCTCCTACAATGAGCAGTTCTTC
j_call: TRBJ2-1; clone_size: -; d_call: -; v_call: TRBV9; cdr3_aa: CASSVARGSRYNEQFF; cdr3_nt: TGTGCCAGCAGCGTAGCTAGGGGTAGTCGCTACAATGAGCAGTTCTTC
j_call: TRBJ2-3; clone_size: few; d_call: -; v_call: TRBV15; cdr3_aa: CATSREAGYTQYF; cdr3_nt: TGTGCCACCAGCAGAGAGGCGGGATATACGCAGTATTTT
j_call: TRBJ2-7; clone_size: many; d_call: -; v_call: TRBV12-3/TRBV12-4; cdr3_aa: CASSLGSGGEQYF; cdr3_nt: TGTGCCAGCAGTTTAGGGTCCGGGGGAGAGCAGTACTTC
j_call: TRBJ2-1; clone_size: few; d_call: -; v_call: TRBV6-4; cdr3_aa: CASSDSTTGAYNEQFF; cdr3_nt: TGTGCCAGCAGTGACTCGACAACGGGCGCCTACAATGAGCAGTTCTTC
j_call: TRBJ2-7; clone_size: -; d_call: TRBD2; v_call: TRBV7-2; cdr3_aa: CASRRLAGAMYEQDF; cdr3_nt: TGTGCCAGCAGAAGACTAGCGGGGGCTATGTACGAGCAGGACTTC
j_call: TRBJ2-5; clone_size: -; d_call: TRBD2; v_call: TRBV27; cdr3_aa: CASSLEGTTHNEQYF; cdr3_nt: TGTGCCAGCAGTTTAGAGGGGACTACTCACAATGAGCAGTACTTC
j_call: TRBJ2-3; clone_size: few; d_call: -; v_call: TRBV4-1; cdr3_aa: CASSQAPGPSGDTQYF; cdr3_nt: TGCGCCAGCAGCCAAGCCCCGGGACCCTCGGGAGATACGCAGTATTTT
j_call: TRBJ2-7; clone_size: -; d_call: TRBD2; v_call: TRBV2; cdr3_aa: CASSVSGRADEQYF; cdr3_nt: TGTGCCAGCAGTGTTAGCGGGAGGGCTGACGAGCAGTACTTC
j_call: TRBJ2-5; clone_size: -; d_call: -; v_call: TRBV10-3; cdr3_aa: CAISGLNEQYF; cdr3_nt: TGTGCCATCAGCGGCCTCAATGAGCAGTACTTC
j_call: TRBJ2-1; clone_size: few; d_call: TRBD2; v_call: TRBV20-1; cdr3_aa: CSASGTSGGFNEQFF; cdr3_nt: TGCAGTGCTAGTGGGACTAGCGGGGGTTTCAATGAGCAGTTCTTC
j_call: TRBJ2-2; clone_size: -; d_call: -; v_call: TRBV5-1; cdr3_aa: CASSSRPLQGSNTGELFF; cdr3_nt: TGCGCCAGCAGCTCCCGGCCCCTACAGGGCTCGAACACCGGGGAGCTGTTTTTT
j_call: TRBJ2-1; clone_size: -; d_call: TRBD2; v_call: TRBV6-6; cdr3_aa: CASSYLTSGALYNEQFF; cdr3_nt: TGTGCCAGCAGTTACCTGACTAGCGGGGCCCTATACAATGAGCAGTTCTTC
j_call: TRBJ2-1; clone_size: few; d_call: TRBD2; v_call: TRBV3-1; cdr3_aa: CASCREGNEQFF; cdr3_nt: TGTGCCAGCTGCCGGGAGGGCAATGAGCAGTTCTTC
j_call: TRBJ2-7; clone_size: -; d_call: TRBD2; v_call: TRBV20-1; cdr3_aa: CSARELAGAYEQYF; cdr3_nt: TGCAGTGCTAGGGAATTGGCGGGAGCCTACGAGCAGTACTTC